The T cell receptor beta chain described here comes from a study of OX40 agonist ivuxolimab in advanced cancers. Findings of the study overall: Low normalized T-cell clonal expansion was also seen in some nonresponders.

Details on this clone: Its antigen remains unidentified.

The protocol was immunoSEQ multiplex PCR, while the TCRdb copy is restricted to in-frame clones and leaves out a portion. The sample contains 20,000 to 25,000 clones, approximately 70% of which appear only once. The sample was CD4+ or CD8+ T cells sorted from blood, taken in a trial of the OX40 agonist ivuxolimab. This TCR was recovered from an adult with an advanced solid tumor such as melanoma, head and neck, liver or kidney cancer.

As DNA, the CDR3 is TGTGCCAGCAGTTTGGACTTGGAAGCTGAAGCTTTCTTT. It yields the protein CASSLDLEAEAFF. The chain employs TRBV6-4 and TRBJ1-1; D gene uncertain. Per the germline V gene, CDR1 is MRHNA and CDR2 is SNTAGT. Trimming shortened V by 5 bases and J by 6 bases, and 13 bases separated the two germline ends. The CDR3 covers 13 residues.